These T cell receptor beta chains were read from a single sample in a study of T cell responses to AZD1222 COVID-19 vaccine. Here immunoSEQ multiplex PCR was the method, and the copy in TCRdb shows in-frame clones only, minus some. The sample lists 52,000 or so clones, roughly 84% seen once, with 27% in the top ten. The sample was peripheral blood, taken on day 0 of AZD1222 vaccination. The source is an adult in good health. Each CDR3 is given with its conserved first and last residue. The D gene is left open where the match is weak. Size tells how often a clone was seen (once, few, many) or the class of an expanded clone, and some rows leave it out.

v_call	d_call	clone_size	j_call	cdr3_aa	cdr3_nt
TRBV6-5	TRBD1	once	TRBJ1-5	CASRRTGNQPQHF	TGTGCCAGCAGAAGGACAGGGAATCAGCCCCAGCATTTT
TRBV5-1	.	.	TRBJ2-5	CASSRLTGGETQYF	TGCGCCAGCAGCAGGCTGACGGGTGGGGAGACCCAGTACTTC
TRBV18	.	.	TRBJ2-3	CASSSGDTQYF	TGTGCCAGCTCATCTGGGGATACGCAGTATTTT
TRBV6-5	TRBD2	.	TRBJ2-1	CASSTGLAAYNEQFF	TGTGCCAGCAGTACAGGACTAGCGGCCTACAATGAGCAGTTCTTC
TRBV5-1	.	.	TRBJ1-2	CASTVGESSGYTF	TGCGCCAGCACCGTCGGAGAAAGTAGTGGCTACACCTTC
TRBV24-1	.	few	TRBJ2-1	CATSYSGTDNEQFF	TGTGCCACCAGCTATTCCGGGACCGACAATGAGCAGTTCTTC
TRBV4-3	TRBD2	.	TRBJ2-7	CASSQFMTSGSYEQYF	TGCGCCAGCAGCCAATTTATGACTAGCGGGTCCTACGAGCAGTACTTC
TRBV5-1	.	few	TRBJ1-3	CASRERQSSGNTIYF	TGCGCCAGCAGGGAACGACAGAGCTCTGGAAACACCATATATTTT
TRBV5-1	TRBD2	few	TRBJ2-3	CASSLGIAGRSDTQYF	TGCGCCAGCAGCTTGGGAATAGCGGGTAGATCAGATACGCAGTATTTT
TRBV11-2	.	.	TRBJ2-1	CASSPGPLAYNEQFF	TGTGCCAGCAGCCCAGGACCCCTGGCTTACAATGAGCAGTTCTTC
TRBV2	.	.	TRBJ2-5	CASSVSEAETQYF	TGTGCCAGCAGTGTTAGTGAGGCGGAGACCCAGTACTTC
TRBV29-1	.	.	TRBJ2-1	CTGTTNNEQFF	TGCACCGGGACAACGAACAATGAGCAGTTCTTC
TRBV21-1	.	.	TRBJ2-7	CASTETGDTSSYEQYF	TGTGCCAGCACCGAAACGGGTGACACTAGCTCCTACGAGCAGTACTTC
TRBV5-1	.	.	TRBJ1-2	CASSLVGVEDGYTF	TGCGCCAGCAGCTTGGTCGGGGTGGAGGATGGCTACACCTTC
TRBV19	.	.	TRBJ2-3	CASSPGGTDTQYF	TGTGCCAGTAGTCCAGGGGGGACCGATACGCAGTATTTT
TRBV24-1	.	.	TRBJ2-1	CATSERDNEQFF	TGTGCCACCAGTGAGCGGGACAATGAGCAGTTCTTC
TRBV5-1	.	.	TRBJ2-3	CASSGWTVTDTQYF	TGCGCCAGCAGCGGTTGGACCGTCACAGATACGCAGTATTTT
TRBV30	.	.	TRBJ1-3	CAWSAGNTIYF	TGTGCCTGGAGCGCCGGTAACACCATATATTTT
TRBV5-1	.	.	TRBJ2-7	CASSSARDIPPYEQYF	TGCGCCAGCAGCTCCGCCCGGGACATCCCACCCTACGAGCAGTACTTC
TRBV7-2	TRBD2	.	TRBJ2-3	CASSLVGAGGSTDTQYF	TGTGCCAGCAGCTTAGTAGGAGCGGGAGGCTCCACAGATACGCAGTATTTT
TRBV18	.	.	TRBJ2-7	CASSPAGHSKLEQYF	TGTGCCAGCTCACCAGCGGGACATTCAAAGTTGGAGCAGTACTTC
TRBV7-2	.	.	TRBJ1-1	CASSGIDTEAFF	TGTGCCAGTTCAGGGATTGACACTGAAGCTTTCTTT
TRBV19	TRBD1	.	TRBJ2-7	CASSQDRVEQYF	TGTGCCAGTAGCCAGGACAGGGTGGAGCAGTACTTC
TRBV9	.	.	TRBJ2-5	CASSVGGAETQYF	TGTGCCAGCAGCGTAGGGGGAGCAGAGACCCAGTACTTC
TRBV28	.	.	TRBJ2-1	CASSLAGAGSYNEQFF	TGTGCCAGCAGTTTGGCTGGAGCAGGCTCCTACAATGAGCAGTTCTTC
TRBV19	TRBD1	few	TRBJ1-5	CATRDRVGNQPQHF	TGTGCCACCCGGGACAGGGTTGGCAATCAGCCCCAGCATTTT
TRBV10-2	.	.	TRBJ2-7	CASTPPGVGEQYF	TGCGCCAGCACCCCACCCGGGGTGGGGGAGCAGTACTTC
TRBV11-3	TRBD2	.	TRBJ2-3	CASSSRTSGGLTDTQYF	TGTGCCAGCAGCTCGAGGACTAGCGGGGGGCTCACAGATACGCAGTATTTT
TRBV28	TRBD2	few	TRBJ2-7	CASNPQLAGVHEQYF	TGTGCCAGCAACCCCCAACTAGCGGGAGTGCACGAGCAGTACTTC
TRBV4-3	TRBD1	.	TRBJ2-5	CASSLSRGETQYF	TGCGCCAGCAGCCTGAGCAGGGGGGAGACCCAGTACTTC
TRBV7-2	TRBD2	.	TRBJ2-5	CASSLASGMLETQYF	TGTGCCAGCAGCTTGGCTAGCGGGATGTTGGAGACCCAGTACTTC
TRBV7-8	TRBD1	.	TRBJ1-5	CASSSSGTGNQPQHF	TGTGCCAGCAGCTCCTCCGGGACAGGGAATCAGCCCCAGCATTTT
TRBV21-1	.	.	TRBJ1-1	CASSKAFHRDRNTEAFF	TGTGCCAGCAGCAAAGCCTTTCACAGGGATAGGAACACTGAAGCTTTCTTT
TRBV9	.	.	TRBJ1-2	CASSPTLGSPYGYTF	TGTGCCAGCAGCCCCACTTTGGGATCCCCTTATGGCTACACCTTC
TRBV19	.	few	TRBJ1-2	CASTGRELYGYTF	TGTGCCAGTACCGGAAGGGAGCTCTATGGCTACACCTTC
TRBV29-1	.	.	TRBJ1-3	CSVDSGGPRNTIYF	TGCAGCGTCGACTCCGGGGGGCCTAGAAACACCATATATTTT
TRBV9	TRBD2	.	TRBJ2-1	CASSGLAGDNEQFF	TGTGCCAGCTCCGGACTAGCGGGAGACAATGAGCAGTTCTTC
TRBV7-9	.	.	TRBJ2-1	CASSLGEGNEQFF	TGTGCCAGCAGCTTAGGGGAAGGCAATGAGCAGTTCTTC
TRBV3-1/TRBV3-2	TRBD1	.	TRBJ1-6	CASSQVWAGGNSPLHF	TGTGCCAGCAGCCAAGTTTGGGCAGGGGGGAATTCACCCCTCCACTTT
TRBV11-2	TRBD2	.	TRBJ2-1	CASSLDLLALNEQFF	TGTGCCAGCAGCTTAGATTTACTAGCGCTGAATGAGCAGTTCTTC
TRBV19	TRBD1	few	TRBJ1-1	CASNDRAGTEAFF	TGTGCCAGTAACGACAGGGCCGGCACTGAAGCTTTCTTT
TRBV30	.	.	TRBJ2-2	CAWSVVRRMNGELFF	TGTGCCTGGAGTGTGGTGCGGAGAATGAACGGGGAGCTGTTTTTT
TRBV5-4	TRBD1	.	TRBJ1-2	CASSLDRGGYTF	TGTGCCAGCAGCTTAGACAGGGGTGGCTACACCTTC
TRBV28	TRBD1	.	TRBJ2-7	CASSFRDRGLYEQYF	TGTGCCAGCAGTTTCCGGGACAGGGGTTTATACGAGCAGTACTTC
TRBV3-1/TRBV3-2	.	.	TRBJ2-7	CASSQGGYEQYF	TGTGCCAGCAGCCAGGGGGGCTACGAGCAGTACTTC